The source of this TCR beta chain is a study of blood T cells in healthy people across ages. V lost 5 bases and J lost 10, with 20 bases in between. Germline values: CDR1 GTSNPN, CDR2 SVGIG (reference sequence). The length of the CDR3 is 14 residues. Next came a second PCR, run for about 7 to 12 cycles, which used a sample-barcoded 5' primer along with a J-beta primer mix. TCRdb called the 5' RACE reads again in MiXCR, with one record for every CDR3 protein. The sample carries approximately 780,000 distinct CDR3 sequences, roughly 24% recorded once. This same sample was also taken into another study, of T cells of mothers and their children.

Sample: blood. The origin of this receptor is a boy younger than 18 in good health. The genes are TRBV30 and TRBJ1-4, with D perhaps TRBD1 (6 bases). CDR3 region: CAWASGGELAKLFF. The DNA of the CDR3 is TGTGCCTGGGCCAGCGGGGGCGAATTAGCAAAACTGTTTTTT.